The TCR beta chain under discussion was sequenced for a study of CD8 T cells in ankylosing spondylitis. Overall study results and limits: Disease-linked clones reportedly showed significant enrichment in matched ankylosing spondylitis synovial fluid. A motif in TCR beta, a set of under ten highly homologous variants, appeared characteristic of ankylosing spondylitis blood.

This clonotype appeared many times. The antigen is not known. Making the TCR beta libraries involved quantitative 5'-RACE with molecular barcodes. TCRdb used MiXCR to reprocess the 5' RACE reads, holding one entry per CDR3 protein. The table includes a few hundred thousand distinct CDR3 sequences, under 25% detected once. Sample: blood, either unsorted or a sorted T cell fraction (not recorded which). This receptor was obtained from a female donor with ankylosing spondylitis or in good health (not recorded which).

The CDR3 coding sequence is TGCGCCAGCAGCCAAGATCGAGTAGTAGCGGTCCCCCACAATGAGCAGTTCTTC. Its protein product is CASSQDRVVAVPHNEQFF. The chain couples TRBV4-3 to TRBJ2-1; weak D call: TRBD2 (6 bases). V shed 0 bases and J shed 5 bases, with 20 bases lying between them. The CDR3 is 18 amino acids. Germline values: CDR1 LGHNA, CDR2 YSLEER.